The 17 T cell receptor beta chains reported below all come from one sample, sequenced in a study of T cell responses to AZD1222 COVID-19 vaccine. Assay used: immunoSEQ multiplex PCR; TCRdb lists only in-frame clones, some missing. The sample holds tens of thousands of clones, about three quarters seen once. The material sequenced was peripheral blood, taken on day 0 of AZD1222 vaccination. These receptors all stem from an adult in good health.

The rearrangement uses TRBV4-1 and TRBJ2-4; the D gene is possibly TRBD2 (6 bases). This CDR3 has 17 residues. Germline lookup yields CDR1 MGHRA and CDR2 YSYEKL. V was trimmed by 1 base and J by 4 bases, leaving 17 bases between them. The CDR3 protein is CASSQVRAGLIKNIQYF. The CDR3 DNA reads TGCGCCAGCAGCCAAGTTAGGGCGGGGCTGATTAAAAACATTCAGTACTTC.

The chain employs TRBV12-3 or TRBV12-4 and TRBJ1-2, with unresolved D. This CDR3 is 11 amino acids long. V was cut by 3 bases and J by 6 bases, with 5 bases left in between. The CDR3 sequence: CASSLNNGYTF. CDR3 coding DNA: TGTGCCAGCAGTTTGAATAATGGCTACACCTTC.

The V and J genes are TRBV4-1 and TRBJ2-1, with 7 positions matching TRBD1. CDR1 is MGHRA, CDR2 YSYEKL, per germline. CDR3 size: 18 residues. The junction had 15 bases not matched to a gene; V was cut back by 3 bases and J by 4 bases. This CDR3 is CASSQIAVRQGHYNEQFF. The CDR3 bases are TGCGCCAGCAGCCAGATTGCGGTTCGACAGGGCCATTACAATGAGCAGTTCTTC.

The chain uses TRBV30 and TRBJ2-3; D may be TRBD1 or TRBD2 (5 bases each). The germline V and J ends were trimmed by 5 bases and 6 bases, with 18 bases remaining between them. Germline V gives CDR1 GTSNPN, CDR2 SVGIG (reference sequence). This CDR3 has 14 residues. The CDR3 region has the DNA TGTGCCTGGGGGGGTGAGGGTAGGACGGATACGCAGTATTTT. It codes for CAWGGEGRTDTQYF.

The genes are TRBV15 and TRBJ1-1; a weak D match, TRBD1 (6 bases). This CDR3 has 14 residues. CDR1 and CDR2 from the germline V gene are LNHNV and YYDKDF (reference sequence). With 1 base removed from V and 4 bases from J, the gap between germline ends came to 10 bases. The CDR3 region has the DNA TGTGCCACCAGCAGAGGAGGGGGTTTCACTGAAGCTTTCTTT. Its protein is CATSRGGGFTEAFF. Full variable domain (missing parts from reference TRBV15 and TRBJ1-1): DAMVIQNPRYQVTQFGKPVTLSCSQTLNHNVMYWYQQKSSQAPKLLFHYYDKDFNNEADTPDNFQSRRPNTSFCFLDIRSPGLGDTAMYLCATSRGGGFTEAFFGQGTRLTVV.

The chain links TRBV6-4 to TRBJ2-1; 16 nucleotides agree with TRBD2. From germline, CDR1 is MRHNA and CDR2 SNTAGT. Unmatched junction bases numbered 4, after V lost 3 bases and J lost 2 bases. The CDR3 consists of 18 residues. The CDR3 DNA is TGTGCCAGCAGTGAGGGACTAGCGGGGGGGTGCGCCTACAATGAGCAGTTCTTC. Protein sequence: CASSEGLAGGCAYNEQFF.

This clone was detected only once. The V gene is TRBV10-3, the J gene TRBJ2-2; TRBD1 matches at 12 bases. CDR1 is ENHRY and CDR2 is SYGVKD in the germline V gene. The trim removed 0 bases at V and 2 bases at J, leaving 13 bases unmatched. This CDR3 spans 21 amino acids. This chain's CDR3 is CAISESTGTGGPYSNTGELFF. In DNA, the CDR3 is TGTGCCATCAGTGAGTCAACCGGGACAGGGGGCCCTTACTCTAACACCGGGGAGCTGTTTTTT.

This clone has ten or more counts. Different DNA sequences within this sample yield the same CDR3. The rearrangement joins TRBV30 to TRBJ2-2, with D hard to call. The CDR3 has 12 residues. Trimming removed 2 bases from V and 6 bases from J, with 7 bases in between. Looked up from germline, CDR1 is GTSNPN and CDR2 is SVGIG (reference sequence). CDR3 region: CAWSLVAGELFF. CDR3 sequence (DNA): TGTGCCTGGAGTTTAGTCGCCGGGGAGCTGTTTTTT.

The V gene is TRBV7-2, the J gene TRBJ1-5; 8 nucleotides align to TRBD1. V lost 6 bases, J lost 5 bases, and 6 bases stayed unmatched. In germline, CDR1 is SGHTA, CDR2 FQGNSA. The CDR3 runs to 14 residues. The CDR3 sequence: CASSQDRDYQPQHF. The CDR3 DNA is TGTGCCAGCAGTCAGGACAGGGATTATCAGCCCCAGCATTTT.

This chain joins TRBV5-4 and TRBJ2-1; 10 nucleotides align to TRBD1. Germline V gives CDR1 SGHNT, CDR2 YYREEE (reference sequence). The V and J ends lost 4 bases and 7 bases, in that order; junction bases with no gene match: 8. The CDR3 has 15 residues. The CDR3, as DNA: TGTGCCAGCAGCCCCGGTGGACAGGGGGGGAATGAGCAGTTCTTC. Protein product: CASSPGGQGGNEQFF. The full variable domain, in which reference TRBV5-4 and TRBJ2-1 provide the parts outside the CDR3, is ETGVTQSPTHLIKTRGQQVTLRCSSQSGHNTVSWYQQALGQGPQFIFQYYREEENGRGNFPPRFSGLQFPNYSSELNVNALELDDSALYLCASSPGGQGGNEQFFGPGTRLTVL.

The gene calls are TRBV6-5 and TRBJ1-3; D uncertain. The V and J ends lost 7 bases and 0 bases respectively, with 10 bases between them. CDR1 is MNHEY, CDR2 SVGAGI, per germline. The CDR3 runs to 14 residues. CDR3 amino acids: CASIEQSSGNTIYF. DNA for the CDR3: TGTGCCAGCATCGAACAGAGCTCTGGAAACACCATATATTTT.

V is TRBV14 and J is TRBJ2-3; D is possibly TRBD1 (6 bases). The CDR3 totals 17 residues. Deletions cut 4 bases from V and 2 bases from J, with 19 bases between. Germline assignment: CDR1 SGHDN and CDR2 FVKESK. As DNA, the CDR3 is TGTGCCAGCAGCCCCCGACAGGACAAAGAATCCACAGATACGCAGTATTTT. Protein sequence: CASSPRQDKESTDTQYF. Variable domain in full (rest from reference TRBV14 and TRBJ2-3): EAGVTQFPSHSVIEKGQTVTLRCDPISGHDNLYWYRRVMGKEIKFLLHFVKESKQDESGMPNNRFLAERTGGTYSTLKVQPAELEDSGVYFCASSPRQDKESTDTQYFGPGTRLTVL.

The chain combines TRBV20-1 with TRBJ2-2; the D is unclear. CDR3 size: 15 residues. Germline values: CDR1 DFQATT, CDR2 SNEGSKA (reference sequence). The V gene lost 3 bases and the J gene lost 0 bases, with 11 bases spanning the gap. The CDR3 protein is CSASSGISNTGELFF. CDR3 DNA: TGCAGTGCTAGTTCTGGAATTTCGAACACCGGGGAGCTGTTTTTT.

This chain connects TRBV30 to TRBJ1-2, with 8 bases aligning to TRBD1. The CDR3 is 15 residues long. V shed 0 bases, J shed 4 bases, and the junction held 7 bases outside the gene matches. CDR1 is GTSNPN and CDR2 is SVGIG in the germline V gene (reference sequence). CDR3 bases: TGTGCCTGGAGTGTGCCCAGGGGGCTGGCCTATGGCTACACCTTC. It encodes CAWSVPRGLAYGYTF. Full variable domain (remainder filled in from reference TRBV30 and TRBJ1-2): SQTIHQWPATLVQPVGSPLSLECTVEGTSNPNLYWYRQAAGRGLQLLFYSVGIGQISSEVPQNLSASRPQDRQFILSSKKLLLSDSGFYLCAWSVPRGLAYGYTFGSGTRLTVV.

V and J are TRBV19 and TRBJ1-5, with TRBD1 matching 7 bases. The CDR3 has 15 residues. Germline lookup yields CDR1 LNHDA and CDR2 SQIVND (reference sequence). J lost 6 bases, V lost 5 bases, and 10 bases had no gene match. CDR3 nucleotide sequence: TGTGCCAGTAGTGGGACAGCAAGGATGGGTCAGCCCCAGCATTTT. Residues: CASSGTARMGQPQHF.

This chain uses TRBV11-2 with TRBJ2-7, with TRBD2 matching 8 bases. Germline lookup yields CDR1 SGHAT and CDR2 FQNNGV. The V gene end was trimmed by 1 base and the J gene end by 6 bases; junction bases not matched to a gene: 8. The CDR3 has 15 residues. The CDR3 DNA reads as TGTGCCAGCAGCTTAGCTTACGGGGGGGCAGGCGAGCAGTACTTC. This gives the protein CASSLAYGGAGEQYF.

The V call is TRBV7-2, the J call TRBJ1-2; TRBD1 agrees at 9 bases. Germline V CDR1 and CDR2: SGHTA, FQGNSA. This CDR3 is 15 amino acids long. The trim removed 2 bases at V and 4 bases at J, leaving 5 bases unmatched. Written as DNA, the CDR3 is TGTGCCAGCAGCTTACTGGGACAGGGTGCCTATGGCTACACCTTC. Translation: CASSLLGQGAYGYTF.